The 2 T cell receptor beta chains presented below share a single source sample, sequenced in a study of blood T cell repertoires in COVID-19. Generated by immunoSEQ multiplex PCR, the TCRdb table keeps only in-frame clones and is missing some. The sample carries approximately 80,000 clones, around 81% recorded once. Sequenced: peripheral blood. The receptors were sampled from a man of 80 years or more with acute or convalescent COVID-19.

The V gene is TRBV5-1, the J gene TRBJ2-1; 9 nucleotides line up with TRBD2. This CDR3 has 17 amino acids. Germline assignment: CDR1 SGHRS and CDR2 YFSETQ. J was trimmed by 3 bases and V by 5 bases; bases with no gene match: 12. Here the CDR3 DNA reads TGCGCCAGCAGTCGGTCATTAGCGGGAGAAAGCTACAATGAGCAGTTCTTC. Translating it yields CASSRSLAGESYNEQFF.

V and J are TRBV28 and TRBJ2-7, with a possible D match to TRBD1 (5 bases). CDR3 length equals 13 residues. From germline, CDR1 is MDHEN and CDR2 SYDVKM. V gave up 4 bases and J gave up 0 bases, with 7 bases separating them. The CDR3 DNA is TGTGCCAGCAGTTGGGGCAGCTCCTACGAGCAGTACTTC. It translates to CASSWGSSYEQYF. The full variable domain, with the rest looked up from reference TRBV28 and TRBJ2-7, is DVKVTQSSRYLVKRTGEKVFLECVQDMDHENMFWYRQDPGLGLRLIYFSYDVKMKEKGDIPEGYSVSREKKERFSLILESASTNQTSMYLCASSWGSSYEQYFGPGTRLTVT.